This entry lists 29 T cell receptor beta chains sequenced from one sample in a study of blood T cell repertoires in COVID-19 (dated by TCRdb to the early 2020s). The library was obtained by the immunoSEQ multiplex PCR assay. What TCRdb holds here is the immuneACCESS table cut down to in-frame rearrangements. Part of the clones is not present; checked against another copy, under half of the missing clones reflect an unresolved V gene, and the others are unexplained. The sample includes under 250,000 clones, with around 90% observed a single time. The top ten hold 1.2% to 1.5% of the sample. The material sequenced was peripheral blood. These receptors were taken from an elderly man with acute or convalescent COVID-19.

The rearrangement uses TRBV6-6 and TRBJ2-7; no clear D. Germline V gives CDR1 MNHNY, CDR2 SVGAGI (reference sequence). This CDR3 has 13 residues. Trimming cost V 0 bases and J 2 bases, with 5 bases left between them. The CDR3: CASSYSTPYEQYF. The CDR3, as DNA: TGTGCCAGCAGTTACTCGACTCCCTACGAGCAGTACTTC.

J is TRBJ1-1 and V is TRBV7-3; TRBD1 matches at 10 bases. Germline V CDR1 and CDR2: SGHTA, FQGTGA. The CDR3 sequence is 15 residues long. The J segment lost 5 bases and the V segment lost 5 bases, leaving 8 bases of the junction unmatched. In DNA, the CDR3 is TGTGCCAGCAGCGCCACCGGGACAGGGGTTACTGAAGCTTTCTTT. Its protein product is CASSATGTGVTEAFF.

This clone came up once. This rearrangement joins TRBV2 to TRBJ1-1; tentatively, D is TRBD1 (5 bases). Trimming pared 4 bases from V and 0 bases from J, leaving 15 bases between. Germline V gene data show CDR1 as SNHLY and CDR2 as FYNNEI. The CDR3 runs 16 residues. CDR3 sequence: CASSVRGQTMNTEAFF. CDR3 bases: TGTGCCAGCAGTGTGCGGGGCCAGACCATGAACACTGAAGCTTTCTTT.

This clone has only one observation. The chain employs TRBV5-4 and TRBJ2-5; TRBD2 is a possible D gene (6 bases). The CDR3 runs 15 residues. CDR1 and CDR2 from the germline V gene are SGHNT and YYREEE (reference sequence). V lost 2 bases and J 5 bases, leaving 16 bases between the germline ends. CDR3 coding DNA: TGTGCCAGCAGCTTTACCGGGACTTTCGGGGAGACCCAGTACTTC. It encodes CASSFTGTFGETQYF.

CDR3 sequence: CASRPTRDLLVGEQYF. The CDR3 DNA follows: TGTGCCAGCAGGCCAACGAGGGATCTCCTAGTGGGGGAGCAGTACTTC. This chain joins TRBV7-2 and TRBJ2-7; D perhaps matches TRBD2 (5 bases). Germline V gene data show CDR1 as SGHTA and CDR2 as FQGNSA. Trimming pared 6 bases from V and 7 bases from J, leaving 25 bases between. The CDR3 length is 16 residues.

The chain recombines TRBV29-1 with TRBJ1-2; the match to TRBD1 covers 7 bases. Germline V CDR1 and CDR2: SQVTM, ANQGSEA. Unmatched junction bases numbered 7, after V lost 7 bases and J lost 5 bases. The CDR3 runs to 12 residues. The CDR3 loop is CSASGTAYGYTF. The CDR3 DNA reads TGCAGCGCATCCGGGACAGCATATGGCTACACCTTC.

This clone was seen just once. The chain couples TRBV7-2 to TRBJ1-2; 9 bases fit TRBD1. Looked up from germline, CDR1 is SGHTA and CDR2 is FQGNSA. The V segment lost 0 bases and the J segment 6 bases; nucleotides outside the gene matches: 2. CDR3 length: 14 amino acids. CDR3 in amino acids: CASSLAGQGDGYTF. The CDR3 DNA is TGTGCCAGCAGCTTAGCGGGACAGGGAGATGGCTACACCTTC.

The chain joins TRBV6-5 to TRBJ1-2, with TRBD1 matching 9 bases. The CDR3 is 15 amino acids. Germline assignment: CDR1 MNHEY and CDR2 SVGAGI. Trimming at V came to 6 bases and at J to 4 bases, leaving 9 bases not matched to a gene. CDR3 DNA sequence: TGTGCCAGCAGAGCTAGCACAGGGGGCGGCTATGGCTACACCTTC. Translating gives CASRASTGGGYGYTF.

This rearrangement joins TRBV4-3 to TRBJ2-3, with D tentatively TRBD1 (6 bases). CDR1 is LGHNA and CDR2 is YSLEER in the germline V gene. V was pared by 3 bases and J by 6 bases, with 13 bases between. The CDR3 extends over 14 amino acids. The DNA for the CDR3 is TGCGCCAGCAGCCAGGGGGCCACTTCGGATACGCAGTATTTT. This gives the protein CASSQGATSDTQYF.

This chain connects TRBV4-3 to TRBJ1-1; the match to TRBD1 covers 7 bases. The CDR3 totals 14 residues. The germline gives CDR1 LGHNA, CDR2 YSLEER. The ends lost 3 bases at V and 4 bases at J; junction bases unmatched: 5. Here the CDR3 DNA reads TGCGCCAGCAGCCATGACAGGGAATTCACTGAAGCTTTCTTT. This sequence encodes CASSHDREFTEAFF.

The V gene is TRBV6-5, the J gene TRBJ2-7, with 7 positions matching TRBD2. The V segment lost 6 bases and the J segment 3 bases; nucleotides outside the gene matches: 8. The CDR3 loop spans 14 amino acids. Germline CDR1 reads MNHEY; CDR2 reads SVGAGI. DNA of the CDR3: TGTGCCAGCAGACCGCCGGGACTATTCTACGAGCAGTACTTC. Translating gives CASRPPGLFYEQYF.

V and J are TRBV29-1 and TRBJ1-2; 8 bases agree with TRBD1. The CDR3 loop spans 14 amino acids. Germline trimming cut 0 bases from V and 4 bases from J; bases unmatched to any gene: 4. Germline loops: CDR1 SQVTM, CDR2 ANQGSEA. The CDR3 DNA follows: TGCAGCGTTGAAGATAGGACAGGGACCTATGGCTACACCTTC. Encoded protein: CSVEDRTGTYGYTF.

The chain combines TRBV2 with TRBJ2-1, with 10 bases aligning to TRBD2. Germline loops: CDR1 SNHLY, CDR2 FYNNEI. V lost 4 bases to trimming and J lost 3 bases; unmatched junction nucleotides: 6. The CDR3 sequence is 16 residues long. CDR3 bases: TGTGCCAGCAGTGGAGAAGCGGGAGGGGGCTACAATGAGCAGTTCTTC. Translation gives CASSGEAGGGYNEQFF. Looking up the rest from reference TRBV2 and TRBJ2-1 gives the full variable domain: EPEVTQTPSHQVTQMGQEVILRCVPISNHLYFYWYRQILGQKVEFLVSFYNNEISEKSEIFDDQFSVERPDGSNFTLKIRSTKLEDSAMYFCASSGEAGGGYNEQFFGPGTRLTVL.

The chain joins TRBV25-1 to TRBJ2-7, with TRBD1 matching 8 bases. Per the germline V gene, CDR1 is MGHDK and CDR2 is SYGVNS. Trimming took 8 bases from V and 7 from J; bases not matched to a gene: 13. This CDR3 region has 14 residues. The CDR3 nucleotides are TGTGCCAGCCAGGGACAGGCGACCCGGGGGGAGCAGTACTTC. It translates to CASQGQATRGEQYF.

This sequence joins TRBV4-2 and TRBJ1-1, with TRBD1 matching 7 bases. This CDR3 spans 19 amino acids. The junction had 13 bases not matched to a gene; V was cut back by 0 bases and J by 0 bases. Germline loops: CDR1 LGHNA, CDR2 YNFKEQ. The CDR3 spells CASSQDFALDRTMNTEAFF. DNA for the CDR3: TGTGCCAGCAGCCAAGACTTTGCTTTGGACAGGACTATGAACACTGAAGCTTTCTTT.

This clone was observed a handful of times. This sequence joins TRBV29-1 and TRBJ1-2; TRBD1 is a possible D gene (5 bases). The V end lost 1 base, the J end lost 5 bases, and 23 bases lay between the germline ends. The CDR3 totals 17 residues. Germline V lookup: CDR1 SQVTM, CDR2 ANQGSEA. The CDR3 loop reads CSVEGPISGRSWYGYTF. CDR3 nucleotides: TGCAGCGTTGAAGGACCCATTTCAGGGAGGTCTTGGTATGGCTACACCTTC.

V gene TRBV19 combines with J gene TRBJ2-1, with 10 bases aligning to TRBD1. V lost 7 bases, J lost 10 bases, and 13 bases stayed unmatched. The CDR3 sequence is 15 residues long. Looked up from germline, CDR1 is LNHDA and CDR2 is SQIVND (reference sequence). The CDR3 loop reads CASISRDRGPGEQFF. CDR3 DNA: TGTGCCAGTATTTCGAGGGACAGGGGACCGGGGGAGCAGTTCTTC.

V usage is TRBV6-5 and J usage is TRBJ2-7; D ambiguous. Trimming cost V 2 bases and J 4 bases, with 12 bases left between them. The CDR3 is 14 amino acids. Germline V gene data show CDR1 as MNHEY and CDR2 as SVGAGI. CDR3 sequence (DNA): TGTGCCAGCAGTTACCGCGGTTCCTTTTACGAGCAGTACTTC. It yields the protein CASSYRGSFYEQYF.

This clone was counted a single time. The CDR3 here is CASSLAGGDTQYF. The DNA of the CDR3 is TGTGCCAGTAGTCTAGCGGGAGGAGATACGCAGTATTTT. V gene TRBV19 combines with J gene TRBJ2-3, with 11 bases fitting TRBD2. CDR3 length: 13 residues. V lost 5 bases and J lost 5; bases outside the gene matches: 0. Germline-derived CDR1 and CDR2 are LNHDA and SQIVND (reference sequence).

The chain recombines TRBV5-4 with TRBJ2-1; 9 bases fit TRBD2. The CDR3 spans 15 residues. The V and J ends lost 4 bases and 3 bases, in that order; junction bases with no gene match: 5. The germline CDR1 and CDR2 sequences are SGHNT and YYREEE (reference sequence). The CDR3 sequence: CASSPGLADYNEQFF. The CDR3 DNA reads TGTGCCAGCAGCCCGGGACTAGCCGACTACAATGAGCAGTTCTTC.

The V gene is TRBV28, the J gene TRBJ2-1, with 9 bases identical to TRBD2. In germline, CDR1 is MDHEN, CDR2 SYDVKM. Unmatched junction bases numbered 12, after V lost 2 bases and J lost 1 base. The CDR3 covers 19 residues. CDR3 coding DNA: TGTGCCAGCAGTTTAGTCTTGTCTAGCGGGAAAGGGTCCTACAATGAGCAGTTCTTC. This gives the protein CASSLVLSSGKGSYNEQFF.

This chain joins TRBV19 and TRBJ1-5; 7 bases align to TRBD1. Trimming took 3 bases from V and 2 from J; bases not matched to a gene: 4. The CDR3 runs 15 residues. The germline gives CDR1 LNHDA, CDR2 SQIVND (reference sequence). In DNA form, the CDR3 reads TGTGCCAGTAGTATGATAGGACAGGGCAATCAGCCCCAGCATTTT. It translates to CASSMIGQGNQPQHF. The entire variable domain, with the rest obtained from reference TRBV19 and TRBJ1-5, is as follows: DGGITQSPKYLFRKEGQNVTLSCEQNLNHDAMYWYRQDPGQGLRLIYYSQIVNDFQKGDIAEGYSVSREKKESFPLTVTSAQKNPTAFYLCASSMIGQGNQPQHFGDGTRLSIL.

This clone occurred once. The CDR3 is CASSPQGSSYEQYF. The CDR3 nucleotides are TGTGCCAGCAGCCCCCAGGGGAGCTCCTACGAGCAGTACTTC. The genes are TRBV7-3 and TRBJ2-7; tentatively, D is TRBD1 (6 bases). Germline V gene sequence: CDR1 SGHTA, CDR2 FQGTGA. V shed 5 bases and J shed 0 bases, with 11 bases lying between them. CDR3 size: 14 residues.

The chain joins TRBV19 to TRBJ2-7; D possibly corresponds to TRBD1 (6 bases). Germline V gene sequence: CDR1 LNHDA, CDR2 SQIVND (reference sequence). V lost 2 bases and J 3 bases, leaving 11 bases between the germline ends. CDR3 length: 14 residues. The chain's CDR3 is CASSITGLRYEQYF. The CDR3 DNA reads TGTGCCAGTAGTATAACAGGGCTTCGCTACGAGCAGTACTTC.

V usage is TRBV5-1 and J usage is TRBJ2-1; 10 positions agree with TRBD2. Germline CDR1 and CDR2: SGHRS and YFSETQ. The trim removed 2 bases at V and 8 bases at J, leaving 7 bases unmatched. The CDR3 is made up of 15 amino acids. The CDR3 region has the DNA TGCGCCAGCAGCTTTAGCGGGGGGCAGGTTGATGAGCAGTTCTTC. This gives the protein CASSFSGGQVDEQFF.

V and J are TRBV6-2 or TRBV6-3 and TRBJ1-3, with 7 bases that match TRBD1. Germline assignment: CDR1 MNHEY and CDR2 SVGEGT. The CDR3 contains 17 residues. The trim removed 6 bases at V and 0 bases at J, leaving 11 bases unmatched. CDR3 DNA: TGTGCCAGCAGCTTCGAGACAGGGTCCGTCTCTGGAAACACCATATATTTT. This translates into CASSFETGSVSGNTIYF.

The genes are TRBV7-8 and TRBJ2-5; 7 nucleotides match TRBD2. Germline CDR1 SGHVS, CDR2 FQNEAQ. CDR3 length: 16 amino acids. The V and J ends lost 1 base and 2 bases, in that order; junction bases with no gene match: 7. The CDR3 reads CASSLGGGIGQETQYF. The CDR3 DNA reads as TGTGCCAGCAGCTTAGGCGGGGGAATAGGGCAAGAGACCCAGTACTTC.

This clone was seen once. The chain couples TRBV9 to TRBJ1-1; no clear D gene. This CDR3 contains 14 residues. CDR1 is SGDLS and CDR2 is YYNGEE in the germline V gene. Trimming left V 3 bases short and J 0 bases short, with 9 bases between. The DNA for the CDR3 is TGTGCCAGCAGCGGAGGGCTCCTGAACACTGAAGCTTTCTTT. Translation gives CASSGGLLNTEAFF.

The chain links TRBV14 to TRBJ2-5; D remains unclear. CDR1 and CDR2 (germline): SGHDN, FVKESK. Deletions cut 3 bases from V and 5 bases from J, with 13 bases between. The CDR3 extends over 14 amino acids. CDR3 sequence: CASSHHSYTETQYF. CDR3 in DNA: TGTGCCAGCAGCCACCACAGCTATACGGAGACCCAGTACTTC.